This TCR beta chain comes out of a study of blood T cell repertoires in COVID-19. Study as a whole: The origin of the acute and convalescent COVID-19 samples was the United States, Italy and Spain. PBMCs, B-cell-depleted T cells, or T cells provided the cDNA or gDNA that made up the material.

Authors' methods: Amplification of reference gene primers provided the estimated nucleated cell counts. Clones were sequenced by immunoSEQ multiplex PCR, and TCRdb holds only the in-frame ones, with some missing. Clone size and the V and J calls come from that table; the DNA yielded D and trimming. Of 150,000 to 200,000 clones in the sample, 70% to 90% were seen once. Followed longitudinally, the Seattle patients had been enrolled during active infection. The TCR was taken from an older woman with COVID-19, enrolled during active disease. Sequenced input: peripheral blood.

The CDR3 is CASSLGSQPKPLHF. For the CDR3, the DNA is TGTGCCAGCAGCTTAGGTAGCCAGCCAAAACCCCTCCACTTT. The chain combines TRBV7-9 with TRBJ1-6; D is unclear. There are 14 residues in the CDR3. Germline V gene data show CDR1 as SEHNR and CDR2 as FQNEAQ (reference sequence). V was clipped by 1 base and J by 12 bases, with 13 bases between them.